This T cell receptor (beta chain) originates from a study of blood T cells in healthy people across ages. A J-beta primer mix and a sample-barcoded 5' primer were used in a second PCR of about 7 to 12 cycles. MiXCR, run by TCRdb on the 5' RACE reads, gives a single entry per CDR3 protein. The table has 700,000 to 900,000 distinct CDR3 sequences, about 55% seen once. Collection of around 9.3 milliliters of peripheral blood was performed for each donor. There are 15 residues in the CDR3. Germline V gives CDR1 SNHLY, CDR2 FYNNEI. V was cut by 4 bases and J by 2 bases, with 14 bases left in between. The sequenced sample was blood. The receptor comes from a man older than 75 in good health. The chain combines TRBV2 with TRBJ2-5; D is tentatively TRBD1 or TRBD2 (6 bases each). The CDR3 reads CASSVGGQWQETQYF. The CDR3 DNA sequence: TGTGCCAGCAGTGTGGGAGGACAGTGGCAAGAGACCCAGTACTTC. Based on the CDR3 plus reference TRBV2 and TRBJ2-5, the full variable domain is EPEVTQTPSHQVTQMGQEVILRCVPISNHLYFYWYRQILGQKVEFLVSFYNNEISEKSEIFDDQFSVERPDGSNFTLKIRSTKLEDSAMYFCASSVGGQWQETQYFGPGTRLLVL.